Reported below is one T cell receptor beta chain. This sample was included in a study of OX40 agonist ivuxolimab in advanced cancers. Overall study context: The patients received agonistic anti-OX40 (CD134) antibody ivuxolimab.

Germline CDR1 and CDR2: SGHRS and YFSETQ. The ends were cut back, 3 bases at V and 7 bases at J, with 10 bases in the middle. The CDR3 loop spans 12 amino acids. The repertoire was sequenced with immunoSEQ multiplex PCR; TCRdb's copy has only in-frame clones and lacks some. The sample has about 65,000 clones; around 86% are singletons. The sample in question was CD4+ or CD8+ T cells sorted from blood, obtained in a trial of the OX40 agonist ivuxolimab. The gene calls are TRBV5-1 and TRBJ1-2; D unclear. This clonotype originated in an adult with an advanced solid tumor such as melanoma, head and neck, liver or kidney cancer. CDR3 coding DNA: TGCGCCAGCAGCTCAGGACGGATTGGCTACACCTTC. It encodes CASSSGRIGYTF.